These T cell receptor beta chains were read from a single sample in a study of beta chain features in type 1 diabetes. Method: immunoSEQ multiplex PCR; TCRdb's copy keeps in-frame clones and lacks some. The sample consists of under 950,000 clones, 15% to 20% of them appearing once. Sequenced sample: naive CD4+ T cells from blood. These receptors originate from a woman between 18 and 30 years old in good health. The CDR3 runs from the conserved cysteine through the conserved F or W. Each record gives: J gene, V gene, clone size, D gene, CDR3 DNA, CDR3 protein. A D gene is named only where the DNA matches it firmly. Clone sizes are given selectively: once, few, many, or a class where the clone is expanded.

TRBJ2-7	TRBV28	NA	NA	TGTGCCAGCATGACCCCGACAGAGCTTTTGGACGAGCAGTACTTC	CASMTPTELLDEQYF
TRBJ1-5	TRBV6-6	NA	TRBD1	TGTGCCAGCAGTTACACAGGGGGACGCAATCAGCCCCAGCATTTT	CASSYTGGRNQPQHF
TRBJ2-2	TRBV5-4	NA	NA	TGTGCCAGCAGCCAAGATCCTCTCACCGGGGAGCTGTTTTTT	CASSQDPLTGELFF
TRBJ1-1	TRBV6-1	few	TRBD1	TGTGCCAGCACCCTGGACAGGGGGCGCGTCGGTGAAGCTTTCTTT	CASTLDRGRVGEAFF
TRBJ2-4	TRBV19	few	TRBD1	TGTGCCAGTGCGACAGGGGTAAAAAGCATTCAGTACTTC	CASATGVKSIQYF
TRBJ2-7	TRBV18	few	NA	TGTGCCAGCTCACCGACTAGAGAGTACGAGCAGTACTTC	CASSPTREYEQYF
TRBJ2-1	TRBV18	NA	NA	TGTGCCAGCTCACCGCTGACCCAGAGCTCCTACAATGAGCAGTTCTTC	CASSPLTQSSYNEQFF
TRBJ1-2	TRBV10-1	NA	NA	TGCGCCAGCAGTAAGGCCGCTAACTATGGCTACACCTTC	CASSKAANYGYTF
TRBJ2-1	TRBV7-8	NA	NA	TGTGCCAGCAGCTCCGAGCGGCACTCCTACAATGAGCAGTTCTTC	CASSSERHSYNEQFF
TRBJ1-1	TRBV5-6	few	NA	TGTGCCAGCAGCTTGGAAGTGAACACTGAAGCTTTCTTT	CASSLEVNTEAFF
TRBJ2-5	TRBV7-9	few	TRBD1	TGTGCCAGCAGCTTGGGTGACAGGGCCCTCCAAGAGACCCAGTACTTC	CASSLGDRALQETQYF
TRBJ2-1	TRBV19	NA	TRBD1	TGTGCCAGTAGTATACCTAGACAGGGGGCCTCCTACAATGAGCAGTTCTTC	CASSIPRQGASYNEQFF
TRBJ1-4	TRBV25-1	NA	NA	TGTGCCAGCAGTGCGCACAAGGGGGCAACTAATGAAAAACTGTTTTTT	CASSAHKGATNEKLFF
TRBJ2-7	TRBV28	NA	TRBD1	TGTGCCAGCAGTTCATCCGGGACAGGGTTCAGCGAGCAGTACTTC	CASSSSGTGFSEQYF
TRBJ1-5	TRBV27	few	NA	TGTGCCAGCAGTAACTATCAGGGGCAGCCCCAGCATTTT	CASSNYQGQPQHF
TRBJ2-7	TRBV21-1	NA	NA	TGTGCCAGCAGAAAAAAATGGACTAGAATGCTAGAGGAGCAGTACTTC	CASRKKWTRMLEEQYF
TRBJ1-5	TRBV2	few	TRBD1	TGTGCCAGCAGTGAAGACAGGGGGTCTCAGCCCCAGCATTTT	CASSEDRGSQPQHF
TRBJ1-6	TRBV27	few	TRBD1	TGTGCCAGCCGTACTACAGGGGGCGGGTGGAATTCACCCCTCCACTTT	CASRTTGGGWNSPLHF
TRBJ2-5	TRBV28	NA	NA	TGTGCCAGCAGCCCAGATCACGGACAGCGAGAGACCCAGTACTTC	CASSPDHGQRETQYF
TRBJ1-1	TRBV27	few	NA	TGTGCCAGCAGTTTGGTTGGTTGGGGAGTGAACACTGAAGCTTTCTTT	CASSLVGWGVNTEAFF
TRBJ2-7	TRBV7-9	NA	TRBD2	TGTGCCAGCAGCCCGGGGGGGCTCTACGAGCAGTACTTC	CASSPGGLYEQYF
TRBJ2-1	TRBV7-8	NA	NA	TGTGCCAGCAGCTTATCCCTCTCGGAGACGCAGTTCTTC	CASSLSLSETQFF
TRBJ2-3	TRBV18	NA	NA	TGTGCCAGCTCACCACCGACTAGAAATGCGCAGTATTTT	CASSPPTRNAQYF
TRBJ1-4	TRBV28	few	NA	TGTGCCAGCAGTGAACTCAGGGGTGCAACTAATGAAAAACTGTTTTTT	CASSELRGATNEKLFF
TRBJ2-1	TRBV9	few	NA	TGTGCCAGCAGCGTAGACTTAGCGCCGGTTGAGCAGTTCTTC	CASSVDLAPVEQFF
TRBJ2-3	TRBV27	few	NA	TGTGCCAGCAGTTTGGCAGGGACGACAGATACGCAGTATTTT	CASSLAGTTDTQYF
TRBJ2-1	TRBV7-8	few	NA	TGTGCCAGCAGCTTCGGGTCAGGGTGGAGGGCGTCCTACAATGAGCAGTTCTTC	CASSFGSGWRASYNEQFF
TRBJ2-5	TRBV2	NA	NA	TGTGCCAGCACCATCGACAGGTTGTCCGGGCAAGAGACCCAGTACTTC	CASTIDRLSGQETQYF